A single sample gave rise to the 15 T cell receptor beta chains below, sequenced in a study of identical twins. TCRdb redid the calling of the 5' RACE reads with MiXCR, one entry per CDR3 protein. The sample lists about 520,000 distinct CDR3 sequences, less than 25% occurring once. These same data were also listed under a study on T cells expressing NK-cell markers.

The sequencing input was CD4+ T cells sorted from blood. The receptor source for this set is a woman between 18 and 29 years old in good health.

This sequence joins TRBV15 and TRBJ2-2, with 11 bases fitting TRBD2. Germline loops: CDR1 LNHNV, CDR2 YYDKDF (reference sequence). The CDR3 is made up of 16 amino acids. With V trimmed by 5 bases and J by 5 bases, 7 bases remained unmatched. The DNA of the CDR3 is TGTGCCACCAGCGTTAGCGGGAGGGCCGTGACCGGGGAGCTGTTTTTT. It codes for CATSVSGRAVTGELFF.

This chain uses TRBV27 with TRBJ1-1, with D perhaps matching TRBD1 (5 bases). Trimming left V 1 base short and J 3 bases short, with 15 bases between. The CDR3 runs to 16 residues. CDR1 and CDR2 (germline): MNHEY, SMNVEV (reference sequence). The CDR3 nucleotides are TGTGCCAGCAGTTTATTCGCGGGGGAGGAAGACACTGAAGCTTTCTTT. Amino acids: CASSLFAGEEDTEAFF.

This clonotype was counted only a few times. The chain joins TRBV27 to TRBJ2-5; no reliable D call. Germline V gene lookup returns CDR1 MNHEY and CDR2 SMNVEV (reference sequence). The germline V and J ends were trimmed by 5 bases and 5 bases, with 6 bases remaining between them. There are 11 residues in the CDR3. The CDR3 DNA is TGTGCCAGCAGTAAAGGGGAGACCCAGTACTTC. Its translation: CASSKGETQYF.

The V call is TRBV3-1, the J call TRBJ2-1, with 9 bases that match TRBD2. V trimming: 1 base; J trimming: 9 bases; junction bases outside the gene matches: 7. The CDR3 is 15 residues long. The germline gives CDR1 LGHDT, CDR2 YNNKEL (reference sequence). The CDR3 loop is CASSQGGTSLGEQFF. CDR3 bases: TGTGCCAGCAGCCAAGGTGGGACTAGCCTCGGTGAGCAGTTCTTC.

This clonotype was seen many times. The chain joins TRBV9 to TRBJ1-2, with TRBD1 as a possible D gene (6 bases). Germline V lookup: CDR1 SGDLS, CDR2 YYNGEE. The CDR3 sequence is 13 residues long. V gave up 3 bases and J gave up 4 bases, with 10 bases separating them. DNA of the CDR3: TGTGCCAGCAGCGCTGGACAGTCCTATGGCTACACCTTC. It encodes CASSAGQSYGYTF.

This clonotype was seen many times. The chain employs TRBV11-2 and TRBJ2-1, with TRBD2 as a possible D gene (6 bases). Germline CDR1 and CDR2: SGHAT and FQNNGV. This CDR3 is 14 amino acids long. Deletions cut 2 bases from V and 13 bases from J, with 18 bases between. As DNA, the CDR3 is TGTGCCAGCAGCTTAAGACTAGTTGCAGGTTACCAGTTCTTC. Protein sequence: CASSLRLVAGYQFF.

The chain carries TRBV30 and TRBJ1-1; TRBD1 matches at 7 bases. Looked up from germline, CDR1 is GTSNPN and CDR2 is SVGIG (reference sequence). The CDR3 totals 10 residues. V lost 7 bases to trimming and J lost 8 bases; unmatched junction nucleotides: 4. As DNA, the CDR3 is TGTGCCTTCTGGACAGGAGAAGCTTTCTTT. Its translation is CAFWTGEAFF.

The chain uses TRBV29-1 and TRBJ2-3; no reliable D call. Trimming cost V 4 bases and J 2 bases, with 7 bases left between them. The germline gives CDR1 SQVTM, CDR2 ANQGSEA. This CDR3 spans 12 amino acids. The DNA of the CDR3 is TGCAGCGTTGCCAGGACCACAGATACGCAGTATTTT. It encodes CSVARTTDTQYF.

This clonotype appeared many times. The rearrangement links TRBV12-3 or TRBV12-4 to TRBJ2-1, with D unresolved. The V and J ends lost 1 base and 8 bases respectively, with 9 bases between them. CDR3 size: 13 residues. The CDR3 region is CASSLVVSHEQFF. CDR3 bases: TGTGCCAGCAGTTTAGTAGTATCCCATGAGCAGTTCTTC.

J is TRBJ1-1 and V is TRBV7-9; tentatively, D is TRBD1 (6 bases). The CDR3 covers 14 residues. With 1 base removed from V and 5 bases from J, the gap between germline ends came to 11 bases. CDR1 and CDR2 (germline): SEHNR, FQNEAQ (reference sequence). CDR3: CASSLERGRTEAFF. CDR3 bases: TGTGCCAGCAGCTTAGAACGGGGGCGAACTGAAGCTTTCTTT.

In this sample, this clonotype turned up many times. This chain links TRBV5-5 with TRBJ1-2; TRBD1 is a possible D gene (6 bases). The CDR3 has 12 residues. V shed 3 bases and J shed 5 bases, with 8 bases lying between them. In germline, CDR1 is SGHKS, CDR2 YYEKEE (reference sequence). The CDR3 region is CASSSGQYGYTF. The DNA of the CDR3 is TGTGCCAGCAGCTCCGGACAGTATGGCTACACCTTC.

The rearrangement joins TRBV28 to TRBJ2-4; D possibly corresponds to TRBD2 (5 bases). The CDR3 contains 15 residues. Trimming stripped 5 bases from V and 0 bases from J, with 11 bases between. The germline gives CDR1 MDHEN, CDR2 SYDVKM. The CDR3 DNA is TGTGCCAGCAGTCCGATTGGACTAGCCAAAAACATTCAGTACTTC. It yields the protein CASSPIGLAKNIQYF.

This clonotype appeared many times. The rearrangement uses TRBV6-1 and TRBJ2-7; D is perhaps TRBD1 or TRBD2 (5 bases each). This CDR3 has 15 amino acids. The V end lost 6 bases, the J end lost 2 bases, and 17 bases lay between the germline ends. CDR1 and CDR2 (germline): MNHNS, SASEGT. CDR3 in DNA: TGTGCCAGCAGGTCCACCGGGACGTCAACCTACGAGCAGTACTTC. The encoded protein is CASRSTGTSTYEQYF.

The gene calls are TRBV10-3 and TRBJ1-1; D uncertain. The CDR3 spans 13 residues. V lost 10 bases to trimming and J lost 4 bases, with 16 bases between them. In germline, CDR1 is ENHRY, CDR2 SYGVKD. The CDR3 coding sequence is TGTGCCAGTCATTTTGAGACGGGCACTGAAGCTTTCTTT. It specifies CASHFETGTEAFF.

The CDR3 sequence: CASSLGTETYEQYF. The CDR3 region has the DNA TGTGCCAGCAGCTTGGGGACAGAGACCTACGAGCAGTACTTC. The chain is built from TRBV5-4 and TRBJ2-7; tentative D call: TRBD1 (6 bases). Germline CDR1 and CDR2: SGHNT and YYREEE (reference sequence). V was clipped by 0 bases and J by 2 bases, with 9 bases between them. The CDR3 runs 14 residues.